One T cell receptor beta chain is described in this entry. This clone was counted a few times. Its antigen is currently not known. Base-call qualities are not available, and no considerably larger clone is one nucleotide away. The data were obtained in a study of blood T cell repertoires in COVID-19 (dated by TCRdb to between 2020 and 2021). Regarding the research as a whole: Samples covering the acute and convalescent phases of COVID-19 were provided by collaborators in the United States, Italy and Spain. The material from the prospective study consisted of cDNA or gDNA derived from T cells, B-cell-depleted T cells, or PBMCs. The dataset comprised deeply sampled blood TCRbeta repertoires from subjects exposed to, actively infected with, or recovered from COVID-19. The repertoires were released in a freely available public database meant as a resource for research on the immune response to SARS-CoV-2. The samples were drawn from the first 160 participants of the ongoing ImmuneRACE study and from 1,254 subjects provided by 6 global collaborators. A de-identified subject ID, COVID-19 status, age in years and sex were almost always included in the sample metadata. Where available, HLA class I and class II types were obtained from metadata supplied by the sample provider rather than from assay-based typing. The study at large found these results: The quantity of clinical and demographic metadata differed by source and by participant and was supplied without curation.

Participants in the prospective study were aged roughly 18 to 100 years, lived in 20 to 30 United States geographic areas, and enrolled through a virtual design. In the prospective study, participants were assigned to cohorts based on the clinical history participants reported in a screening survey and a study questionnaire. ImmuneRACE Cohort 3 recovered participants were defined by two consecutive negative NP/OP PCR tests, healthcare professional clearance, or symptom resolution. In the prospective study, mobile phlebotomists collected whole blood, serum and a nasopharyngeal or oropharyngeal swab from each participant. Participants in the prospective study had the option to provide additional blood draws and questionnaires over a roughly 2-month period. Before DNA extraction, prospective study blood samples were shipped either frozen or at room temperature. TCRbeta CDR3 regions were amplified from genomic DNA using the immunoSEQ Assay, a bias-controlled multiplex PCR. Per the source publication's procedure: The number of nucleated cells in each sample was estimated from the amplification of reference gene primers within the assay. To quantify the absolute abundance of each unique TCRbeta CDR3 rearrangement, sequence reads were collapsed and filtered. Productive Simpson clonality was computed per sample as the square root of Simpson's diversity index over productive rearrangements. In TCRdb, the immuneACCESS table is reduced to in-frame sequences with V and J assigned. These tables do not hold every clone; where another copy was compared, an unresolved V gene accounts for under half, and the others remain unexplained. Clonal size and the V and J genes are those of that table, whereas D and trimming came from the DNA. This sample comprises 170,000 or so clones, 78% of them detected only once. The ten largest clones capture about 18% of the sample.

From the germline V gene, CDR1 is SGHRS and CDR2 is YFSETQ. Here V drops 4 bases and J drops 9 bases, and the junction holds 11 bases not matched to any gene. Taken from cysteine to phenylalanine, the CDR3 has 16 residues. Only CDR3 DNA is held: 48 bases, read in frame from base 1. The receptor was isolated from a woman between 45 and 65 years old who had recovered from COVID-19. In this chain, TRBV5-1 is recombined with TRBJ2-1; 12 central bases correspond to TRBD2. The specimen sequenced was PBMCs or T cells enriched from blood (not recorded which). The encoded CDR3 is CASSPASGRAVGEQFF. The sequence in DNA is TGCGCCAGCAGCCCAGCTAGCGGGAGGGCCGTTGGTGAGCAGTTCTTC.